These 13 T cell receptor beta chains were all obtained from the same sample, sequenced in a study of blood T cell repertoires in COVID-19. The data were produced by immunoSEQ multiplex PCR, yet TCRdb's version contains in-frame clones alone and is incomplete. The data contain 150,000 to 200,000 clones, more than 85% of them singletons. Sequencing was performed on peripheral blood. Receptors originate from a young woman with active or convalescent COVID-19.

The V call is TRBV23-1, the J call TRBJ1-6, with 7 bases matching TRBD1. TRBV23-1 counts as an open reading frame of uncertain function. The length of the CDR3 is 20 residues. J lost 2 bases, V lost 6 bases, and 19 bases had no gene match. In nucleotides, the CDR3 is TGCGCCAGCAGATCCAACAGGGGAGAGCTCTTTGAACCCTATAATTCACCCCTCCACTTT. Translated: CASRSNRGELFEPYNSPLHF.

This chain links TRBV6-5 with TRBJ1-2; unclear D gene. Germline V CDR1 and CDR2: MNHEY, SVGAGI. Trimming stripped 6 bases from V and 5 bases from J, with 10 bases between. This CDR3 comprises 12 residues. The CDR3 loop reads CASRATGYGYTF. The CDR3 coding sequence is TGTGCCAGCAGGGCCACCGGGTATGGCTACACCTTC.

A few counts support this clone. This chain connects TRBV30 to TRBJ1-2; D perhaps matches TRBD1 (5 bases). Germline assignment: CDR1 GTSNPN and CDR2 SVGIG (reference sequence). This CDR3 is 14 amino acids long. V gave up 2 bases and J gave up 2 bases, with 12 bases separating them. The CDR3 region is CAWSPGLTNYGYTF. DNA for the CDR3: TGTGCCTGGAGTCCGGGACTTACGAACTATGGCTACACCTTC.

This clone was recorded once. This sequence joins TRBV9 and TRBJ1-1; D is possibly TRBD1 (6 bases). In germline, CDR1 is SGDLS, CDR2 YYNGEE. Trimming removed 3 bases from V and 5 bases from J, with 17 bases in between. The CDR3 runs to 15 residues. The CDR3 bases are TGTGCCAGCAGCGGAAAGACAGGTTCCAAGACTGAAGCTTTCTTT. Residues: CASSGKTGSKTEAFF.

This chain links TRBV5-6 with TRBJ2-1; tentative D call: TRBD2 (6 bases). There are 14 residues in the CDR3. Germline CDR1 SGHDT, CDR2 YYEEEE. V was shortened by 4 bases and J by 7 bases, with 15 bases between the two germline ends. The CDR3 sequence is CASSPGLGENEQFF. The DNA for the CDR3 is TGTGCCAGCAGCCCGGGACTGGGGGAGAATGAGCAGTTCTTC.

This clone is a singleton in its sample. V usage is TRBV5-6 and J usage is TRBJ2-3; 9 nucleotides match TRBD2. V lost 2 bases and J lost 3; bases outside the gene matches: 4. Per germline, CDR1 SGHDT and CDR2 YYEEEE. The CDR3 has 15 residues. The CDR3 protein is CASSLPSGTTDTQYF. Written as DNA, the CDR3 is TGTGCCAGCAGCTTACCTAGCGGGACAACAGATACGCAGTATTTT.

This clone was counted ten times or more. Other DNA sequences in the sample encode the same CDR3. The rearrangement uses TRBV6-4 and TRBJ1-2, with 7 bases matching TRBD1. This CDR3 region has 18 residues. The V and J ends lost 0 bases and 8 bases, in that order; junction bases with no gene match: 18. CDR1 and CDR2 (germline): MRHNA, SNTAGT. The CDR3 reads CASSDSDEGDSGGRGYTF. CDR3 DNA: TGTGCCAGCAGTGACTCCGACGAGGGGGACAGTGGGGGTCGAGGCTACACCTTC.

In the case of this clone: This specimen includes other DNA sequences encoding the same CDR3. The gene calls are TRBV6-2 or TRBV6-3 and TRBJ1-5; 7 bases match TRBD1. Unmatched junction bases numbered 4, after V lost 0 bases and J lost 2 bases. CDR1 MNHEY and CDR2 SVGEGT come from the germline V gene. This CDR3 has 16 residues. CDR3 coding DNA: TGTGCCAGCAGTTACTCCAACGGACAGGGCAATCAGCCCCAGCATTTT. It codes for CASSYSNGQGNQPQHF.

This clone was observed a single time. This chain links TRBV19 with TRBJ2-1, with 13 bases identical to TRBD2. In germline, CDR1 is LNHDA, CDR2 SQIVND (reference sequence). The CDR3 sequence is 17 residues long. The V gene end was trimmed by 1 base and the J gene end by 5 bases; junction bases not matched to a gene: 5. CDR3 sequence reads: CASSIGMGLAGHNEQFF. In DNA, the CDR3 is TGTGCCAGTAGTATAGGAATGGGACTAGCGGGACACAATGAGCAGTTCTTC.

V and J are TRBV6-6 and TRBJ2-2; D ambiguous. V was pared by 7 bases and J by 7 bases, with 4 bases between. This CDR3 is built from 10 residues. Germline values: CDR1 MNHNY, CDR2 SVGAGI (reference sequence). CDR3 bases: TGTGCCAGCATGAGCGGGGAGCTGTTTTTT. Its protein is CASMSGELFF.

The chain joins TRBV3-1 (or the pseudogene TRBV3-2) to TRBJ2-7, with 7 bases lining up with TRBD2. V shed 1 base and J 1 base; nucleotides not matched to a gene: 10. CDR1 is LGHDT and CDR2 is YNNKEL in the germline V gene (reference sequence). The CDR3 extends over 17 amino acids. The CDR3 here is CASSQVVRGRLSYEQYF. DNA of the CDR3: TGTGCCAGCAGCCAAGTGGTTCGCGGGAGATTGTCCTACGAGCAGTACTTC.

This clone was recorded only once. The V gene is TRBV15, the J gene TRBJ2-1; 7 bases map to TRBD2. The CDR3 loop spans 17 amino acids. CDR1 LNHNV and CDR2 YYDKDF come from the germline V gene (reference sequence). V was clipped by 1 base and J by 5 bases; unmatched bases: 11. The CDR3: CATSRVMSLAENNEQFF. For the CDR3, the DNA is TGTGCCACCAGCAGAGTGATGAGTCTAGCGGAAAACAATGAGCAGTTCTTC.

V usage is TRBV4-1 and J usage is TRBJ2-1; TRBD2 agrees at 12 bases. The germline CDR1 and CDR2 sequences are MGHRA and YSYEKL. The CDR3 length is 19 residues. After removal of 1 base from V and 4 bases from J, the junction contained 11 bases not matched to a gene. CDR3 DNA: TGCGCCAGCAGCCAAGTCCTGTTCCTAGCGGGGGGGACTTACAATGAGCAGTTCTTC. Its protein product is CASSQVLFLAGGTYNEQFF.